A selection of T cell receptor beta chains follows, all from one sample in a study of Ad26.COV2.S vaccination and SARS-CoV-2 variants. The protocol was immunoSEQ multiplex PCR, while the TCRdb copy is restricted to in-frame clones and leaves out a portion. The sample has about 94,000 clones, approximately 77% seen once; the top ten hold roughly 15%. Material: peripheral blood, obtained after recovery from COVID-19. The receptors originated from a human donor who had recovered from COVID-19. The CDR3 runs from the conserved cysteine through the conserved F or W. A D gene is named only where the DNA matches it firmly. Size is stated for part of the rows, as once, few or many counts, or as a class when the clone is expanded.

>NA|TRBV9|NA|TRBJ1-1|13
TGTGCCAGCAGCGTAGGCTCGGACACTGAAGCTTTCTTT
CASSVGSDTEAFF
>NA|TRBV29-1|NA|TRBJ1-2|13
TGCAGCGTTGAAGACCGGATTGACTATGGCTACACCTTC
CSVEDRIDYGYTF
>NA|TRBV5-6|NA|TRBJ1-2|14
TGTGCCAGCAGCTTGGCCCAACGGGACTATGGCTACACCTTC
CASSLAQRDYGYTF
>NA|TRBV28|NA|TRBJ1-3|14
TGTGCCAGCAGTCAACTGGTCTCTGGAAACACCATATATTTT
CASSQLVSGNTIYF
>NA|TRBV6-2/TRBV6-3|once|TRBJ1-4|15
TGTGCCAGCAGTTCGGAGACGGAAATCAATGAAAAACTGTTTTTT
CASSSETEINEKLFF
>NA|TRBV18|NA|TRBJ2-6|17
TGTGCCAGCTCACGACAGAGAGCTTCCTCTGGGGCCAACGTCCTGACTTTC
CASSRQRASSGANVLTF
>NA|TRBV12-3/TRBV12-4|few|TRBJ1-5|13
TGTGCCAGCACTCGAGCGGGCAATCAGCCCCAGCATTTT
CASTRAGNQPQHF
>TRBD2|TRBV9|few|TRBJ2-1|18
TGTGCCAGCAGCGTAGCCCTCCTAACTAGCGGGAGGTATAATGAGCAGTTCTTC
CASSVALLTSGRYNEQFF
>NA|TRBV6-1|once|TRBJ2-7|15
TGTGCCAGCAGTTTCCCCGGCGGCTCCTCCTACGAGCAGTACTTC
CASSFPGGSSYEQYF
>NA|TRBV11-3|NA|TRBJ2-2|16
TGTGCCAGCAGCTTAGAATTTGGACAGACCACCGGGGAACTGTTTTTT
CASSLEFGQTTGELFF
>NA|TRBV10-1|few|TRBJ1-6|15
TGCGCCAGCAGTAGGATAAGCTCCTATAATTCACCCCTCCACTTT
CASSRISSYNSPLHF
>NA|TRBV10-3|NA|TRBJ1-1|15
TGTGCCATCAGTGAGTCGCTGACCGCGAACACTGAAGCTTTCTTT
CAISESLTANTEAFF
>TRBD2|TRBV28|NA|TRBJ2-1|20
TGTGCCAGCAGTTCACCGGGACTAGCGGGAGAAGGAGGGGGCAATGGGGAGCAGTTCTTC
CASSSPGLAGEGGGNGEQFF
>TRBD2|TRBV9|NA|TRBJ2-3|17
TGTGCCAGCAGCGTAGGACTAGCGGGCTGGGAGGCAGATACGCAGTATTTT
CASSVGLAGWEADTQYF
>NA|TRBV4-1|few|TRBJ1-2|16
TGCGCCAGCAGCCCTCCCGGGAGGGGCCTCAACTATGGCTACACCTTC
CASSPPGRGLNYGYTF
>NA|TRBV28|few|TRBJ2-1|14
TGTGCCAGCCTCTACCGGGACTCCAAACGTGAGCAGTTCTTC
CASLYRDSKREQFF
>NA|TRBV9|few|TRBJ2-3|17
TGTGCCAGCAGCGTAGACACGTTTAGTCCTCTCACAGATACGCAGTATTTT
CASSVDTFSPLTDTQYF
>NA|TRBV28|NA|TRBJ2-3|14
TGTGCCAGCACCACGGTCTCCCTGACAGATACGCAGTATTTT
CASTTVSLTDTQYF
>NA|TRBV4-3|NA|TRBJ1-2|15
TGCGCCAGCAGCCAAGATCTAGGGTTTTACTATGGCTACACCTTC
CASSQDLGFYYGYTF
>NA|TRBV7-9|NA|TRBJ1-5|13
TGTGCCAGCAGCTGGACGGGGGATCAGCCCCAGCATTTT
CASSWTGDQPQHF
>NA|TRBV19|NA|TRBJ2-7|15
TGTGCCAGTAGTATGAGTGGCGGCAGACTATACGAGCAGTACTTC
CASSMSGGRLYEQYF
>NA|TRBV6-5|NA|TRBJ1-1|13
TGTGCCAGCAGTTTACAACAGGGTTTTGGAGCTTTCTTT
CASSLQQGFGAFF
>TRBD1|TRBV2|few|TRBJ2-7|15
TGTGCCAGCAGTGCAGTAGGGACAGGGGGCTACGAGCAGTACTTC
CASSAVGTGGYEQYF
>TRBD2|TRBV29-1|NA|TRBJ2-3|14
TGCAGCGTTGAACGGACTAGCGGGATACCGACGCAGTATTTT
CSVERTSGIPTQYF
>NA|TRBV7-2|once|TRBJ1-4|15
TGTGCCAGCAGCTTAGGGAGACAGGCTAATGAAAAACTGTTTTTT
CASSLGRQANEKLFF
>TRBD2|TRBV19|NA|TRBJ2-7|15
TGTGCCAGTAGTATGGGAACTAGCGGGAGGGCCGAGCAGTACTTC
CASSMGTSGRAEQYF
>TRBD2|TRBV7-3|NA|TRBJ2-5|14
TGTGCCAGCAGCACAGCTAGCGGCCAAGAGACCCAGTACTTC
CASSTASGQETQYF
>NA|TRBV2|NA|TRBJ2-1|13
TGTGCCAGCAGCCAAAACTCCTACAATGAGCAGTTCTTC
CASSQNSYNEQFF
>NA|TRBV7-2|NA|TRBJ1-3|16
TGTGCCAGCAGCTTAGTACCGGGACCCAGAGAAGGCACCATATATTTT
CASSLVPGPREGTIYF
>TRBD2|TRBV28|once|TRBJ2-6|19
TGTGCCAGCAGTCCCCCGCACCTTCTAGCGGGAGCTGGGGCCAACGTCCTGACTTTC
CASSPPHLLAGAGANVLTF
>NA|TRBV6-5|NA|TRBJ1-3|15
TGTGCCAGCAGTTATTTTGTGGGAGCTGGAAACACCATATATTTT
CASSYFVGAGNTIYF
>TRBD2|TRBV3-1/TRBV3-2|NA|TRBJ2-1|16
TGTGCCAGCAGCCAAGAACTAGCGGGGCTATACAATGAGCAGTTCTTC
CASSQELAGLYNEQFF
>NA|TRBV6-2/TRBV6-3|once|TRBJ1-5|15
TGTGCCAGCAGTTACTCGAAGGCCAGTAGAGAGCCCCAGCATTTT
CASSYSKASREPQHF
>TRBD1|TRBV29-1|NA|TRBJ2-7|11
TGCAGCGTTGAAGACAGGGGGAGGCAGTACTTC
CSVEDRGRQYF
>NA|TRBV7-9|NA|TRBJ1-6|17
TGTGCCAGCAGCTCCCGGGGGGGAGTTGAGTATTATTCACCCCTCCACTTT
CASSSRGGVEYYSPLHF
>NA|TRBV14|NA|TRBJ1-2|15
TGTGCCAGCAGCCGAGGTCGCGGAGGGCCTATGCGCTACACCTTC
CASSRGRGGPMRYTF
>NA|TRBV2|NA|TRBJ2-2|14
TGTGCCAGCAGTAGAAAAATGTCTTCTGGGGAGCTGTTTTTT
CASSRKMSSGELFF
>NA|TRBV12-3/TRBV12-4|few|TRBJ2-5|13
TGTGCCAGCAGCCGGACAGAGAGGGCGACCCAGTACTTC
CASSRTERATQYF
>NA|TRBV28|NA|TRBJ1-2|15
TGTGCCAGCAGTTTATGGCCAGTAGAGGGCTATGGCTACACCTTC
CASSLWPVEGYGYTF
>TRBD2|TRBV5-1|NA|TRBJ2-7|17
TGCGCCAGCAGAGAAAGGCCTCTTAGCGGGAGAATGCACGAGCAGTACTTC
CASRERPLSGRMHEQYF
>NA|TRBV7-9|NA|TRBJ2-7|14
TGTGCCAGCAGCTACGACTACCTATCCTACGAGCAGTACTTC
CASSYDYLSYEQYF
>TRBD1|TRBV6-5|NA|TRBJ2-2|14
TGTGCCAGCAGTTGGGGACAGGGAACCGGGGAGCTGTTTTTT
CASSWGQGTGELFF
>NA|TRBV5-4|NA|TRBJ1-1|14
TGTGCCAGCAGCTTGGTCCGAGACAGCACTGAAGCTTTCTTT
CASSLVRDSTEAFF
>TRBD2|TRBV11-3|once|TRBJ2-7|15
TGTGCCAGCAGCTTAGGGACTAGCACCTCCTACGAGCAGTACTTC
CASSLGTSTSYEQYF
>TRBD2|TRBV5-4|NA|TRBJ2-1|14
TGTGCCAGCAGCCCTAGCGGGAGTTTCAATGAGCAGTTCTTC
CASSPSGSFNEQFF
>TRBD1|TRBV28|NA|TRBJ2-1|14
TGTGCCAGCAGTTCCCTAGAGGGGGCCGGTGAGCAGTTCTTC
CASSSLEGAGEQFF
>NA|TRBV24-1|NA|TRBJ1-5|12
TGTGCCACCAGTGAATTTAATCAGCCCCAGCATTTT
CATSEFNQPQHF
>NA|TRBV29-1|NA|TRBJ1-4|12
TGCAGCGTTTATGTTGAGGGTGAAAAACTGTTTTTT
CSVYVEGEKLFF
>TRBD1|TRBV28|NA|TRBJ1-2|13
TGTGCCAGCAGCCACAGGGGGGGTGATGGCTACACCTTC
CASSHRGGDGYTF
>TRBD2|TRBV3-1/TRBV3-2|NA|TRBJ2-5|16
TGTGCCAGCAGCCAAGATATGCCGCGGGAGGGAGAGACCCAGTACTTC
CASSQDMPREGETQYF
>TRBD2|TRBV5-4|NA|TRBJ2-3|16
TGTGCCAGCAGACCCGCTAGCGGGTGGGACCCAGATACGCAGTATTTT
CASRPASGWDPDTQYF
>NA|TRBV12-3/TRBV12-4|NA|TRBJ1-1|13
TGTGCCAGCAGTCTGAAGGGGAACACTGAAGCTTTCTTT
CASSLKGNTEAFF
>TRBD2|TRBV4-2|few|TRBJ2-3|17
TGTGCCAGCAGCCAAGAGGTAGCGGGAGGAATCGCAGATACGCAGTATTTT
CASSQEVAGGIADTQYF
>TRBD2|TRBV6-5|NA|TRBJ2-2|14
TGTGCCAATTCGCTAGCGGCCAACACCGGGGAGCTGTTTTTT
CANSLAANTGELFF
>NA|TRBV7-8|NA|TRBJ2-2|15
TGTGCCAGCAAAGGACAAGCGACGAACACCGGGGAGCTGTTTTTT
CASKGQATNTGELFF
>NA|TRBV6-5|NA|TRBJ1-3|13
TGTGCCAGCCAGACAGACTCTGGAAACACCATATATTTT
CASQTDSGNTIYF
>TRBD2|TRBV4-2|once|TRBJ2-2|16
TGTGCCAGCAGCCAATCCAGCGGGAGGGCGGCCGGGGAGCTGTTTTTT
CASSQSSGRAAGELFF
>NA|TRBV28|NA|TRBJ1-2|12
TGTGCCAGCACCCCAAACCTCTATGGCTACACCTTC
CASTPNLYGYTF
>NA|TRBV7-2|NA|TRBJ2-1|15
TGTGCCAGCAGCCAGGAGGCCTCGAGATGGAATGAGCAGTTCTTC
CASSQEASRWNEQFF